One and the same sample provided the 16 T cell receptor beta chains below, sequenced in a study of blood T cell repertoires in COVID-19. Sequencing used immunoSEQ multiplex PCR; TCRdb keeps in-frame clones, though not all of them. This table has approximately 200,000 clones, about 87% appearing once. Sequencing used PBMCs or T cells enriched from blood (not recorded which). The receptors originated from a young woman who had been exposed to COVID-19.

The chain is built from TRBV6-1 and TRBJ1-1, with D perhaps matching TRBD1 (6 bases). Germline CDR1 MNHNS, CDR2 SASEGT. The CDR3 extends over 13 amino acids. The V gene lost 0 bases and the J gene lost 7 bases, with 9 bases spanning the gap. The CDR3 sequence is CASSEASGDEAFF. DNA for the CDR3: TGTGCCAGCAGTGAAGCGTCAGGGGATGAAGCTTTCTTT.

The rearrangement joins TRBV7-6 to TRBJ1-4, with a weak D call TRBD1 (5 bases). Per germline, CDR1 SGHVS and CDR2 FNYEAQ. The CDR3 length is 15 residues. V was trimmed by 5 bases and J by 7 bases, leaving 17 bases between them. CDR3 DNA: TGTGCCAGCAGCCCACGGGCCGGTCAGGGTGAAAAACTGTTTTTT. Translated: CASSPRAGQGEKLFF.

The rearrangement joins TRBV6-5 to TRBJ1-2, with 8 bases fitting TRBD1. Germline V gives CDR1 MNHEY, CDR2 SVGAGI. The ends lost 0 bases at V and 7 bases at J; junction bases unmatched: 4. CDR3 length: 14 amino acids. CDR3: CASSYSLDRVGYTF. In nucleotides, the CDR3 is TGTGCCAGCAGTTACTCCTTGGACAGGGTTGGCTACACCTTC.

V is TRBV6-1 and J is TRBJ2-1; D is unclear. V dropped 2 bases and J dropped 5 bases, with 7 bases sitting between them. Germline lookup yields CDR1 MNHNS and CDR2 SASEGT. The CDR3 runs 13 residues. The CDR3 DNA sequence: TGTGCCAGCAGTGAATTCGCGGACAATGAGCAGTTCTTC. This gives the protein CASSEFADNEQFF.

V and J are TRBV12-3 or TRBV12-4 and TRBJ1-2; D call uncertain. CDR3 length equals 10 residues. With 5 bases removed from V and 8 bases from J, the gap between germline ends came to 6 bases. CDR3 residues: CASSQAGYTF. The CDR3 bases are TGTGCCAGCAGTCAGGCGGGCTACACCTTC.

This chain uses TRBV19 with TRBJ1-1; TRBD1 is a possible D gene (5 bases). The CDR3 extends over 15 amino acids. V was trimmed by 5 bases and J by 7 bases, leaving 20 bases between them. CDR1 is LNHDA and CDR2 is SQIVND in the germline V gene (reference sequence). DNA for the CDR3: TGTGCCAGTAGTTGGGCCCGGGCAGGGCAGGTTGAAGCTTTCTTT. Translation: CASSWARAGQVEAFF.

The chain recombines TRBV30 with TRBJ2-1; 13 bases align to TRBD2. Germline CDR1 GTSNPN, CDR2 SVGIG (reference sequence). After removal of 4 bases from V and 0 bases from J, the junction contained 9 bases not matched to a gene. The CDR3 consists of 18 residues. CDR3: CAWMGLAGFTLSYNEQFF. The CDR3 region has the DNA TGTGCCTGGATGGGACTAGCGGGATTTACTCTCTCCTACAATGAGCAGTTCTTC.

The chain carries TRBV16 and TRBJ1-2; D is possibly TRBD1 (5 bases). CDR1 KGHSY and CDR2 FQNENV come from the germline V gene. Trimming removed 1 base at V and 12 bases at J, with 15 bases between. The CDR3 extends over 13 amino acids. CDR3: CASSQWQGGVHTF. CDR3 coding DNA: TGTGCCAGCAGCCAATGGCAGGGTGGCGTGCACACCTTC.

The chain uses TRBV2 and TRBJ1-1; no clear D. CDR1 and CDR2 (germline): SNHLY, FYNNEI. The CDR3 consists of 13 residues. Trimming cost V 8 bases and J 1 base, with 11 bases left between them. The CDR3 sequence: CASRRAENTEAFF. As DNA, the CDR3 is TGTGCCAGCCGGCGGGCCGAGAACACTGAAGCTTTCTTT.

V is TRBV5-6 and J is TRBJ2-1; no clear D gene. The CDR3 runs 15 residues. The V gene lost 2 bases and the J gene lost 6 bases, with 15 bases spanning the gap. Germline V CDR1 and CDR2: SGHDT, YYEEEE. In DNA, the CDR3 is TGTGCCAGCAGCTTTGAAAATGCACTAAGCAATGAGCAGTTCTTC. Protein sequence: CASSFENALSNEQFF.

The chain recombines TRBV18 with TRBJ2-7; 8 nucleotides align to TRBD1. Trimming cost V 3 bases and J 2 bases; bases outside gene matches: 0. The germline V gene encodes CDR1 KGHSH and CDR2 LQKENI. This CDR3 region has 13 residues. The CDR3, as DNA: TGTGCCAGCTCACCGGACAGGGCCTACGAGCAGTACTTC. Protein: CASSPDRAYEQYF.

This clone came up a few times. CDR3 sequence (DNA): TGTGCCAGCAGTGTCGGAGGGGGGGAGAGCAATCAGCCCCAGCATTTT. It encodes CASSVGGGESNQPQHF. This rearrangement joins TRBV2 to TRBJ1-5; TRBD1 might be the D (6 bases). V shed 4 bases and J shed 1 base, with 14 bases lying between them. This CDR3 spans 16 amino acids. Germline CDR1 SNHLY, CDR2 FYNNEI.

The V call is TRBV27, the J call TRBJ1-1; TRBD1 might be the D (6 bases). The length of the CDR3 is 15 residues. Trimming stripped 6 bases from V and 0 bases from J, with 14 bases between. Germline-derived CDR1 and CDR2 are MNHEY and SMNVEV (reference sequence). The CDR3 DNA sequence: TGTGCCAGCAGGCCAAAAACAGGGCTGAACACTGAAGCTTTCTTT. Protein product: CASRPKTGLNTEAFF.

The gene calls are TRBV28 and TRBJ2-1; 7 bases are shared with TRBD2. This CDR3 has 12 amino acids. V was clipped by 5 bases and J by 10 bases; unmatched bases: 5. Germline V lookup: CDR1 MDHEN, CDR2 SYDVKM. The CDR3 reads CASSQPGLEQFF. The DNA of the CDR3 is TGTGCCAGCAGTCAGCCGGGACTAGAGCAGTTCTTC. Drawing the rest from reference TRBV28 and TRBJ2-1, the complete variable domain is DVKVTQSSRYLVKRTGEKVFLECVQDMDHENMFWYRQDPGLGLRLIYFSYDVKMKEKGDIPEGYSVSREKKERFSLILESASTNQTSMYLCASSQPGLEQFFGPGTRLTVL.

Turning to this clone: Other nucleotide sequences from this sample produce the same CDR3. The chain recombines TRBV5-1 with TRBJ1-5; 7 positions agree with TRBD1. The CDR3 has 15 amino acids. Germline trimming cut 0 bases from V and 3 bases from J; bases unmatched to any gene: 3. Germline V lookup: CDR1 SGHRS, CDR2 YFSETQ. As DNA, the CDR3 is TGCGCCAGCAGCTTGGGACAGGGCGACAATCAGCCCCAGCATTTT. The encoded protein is CASSLGQGDNQPQHF. Variable domain in full (rest from reference TRBV5-1 and TRBJ1-5): KAGVTQTPRYLIKTRGQQVTLSCSPISGHRSVSWYQQTPGQGLQFLFEYFSETQRNKGNFPGRFSGRQFSNSRSEMNVSTLELGDSALYLCASSLGQGDNQPQHFGDGTRLSIL.

V is TRBV29-1 and J is TRBJ2-5; 14 bases line up with TRBD2. V lost 0 bases, J lost 4 bases, and 16 bases stayed unmatched. There are 20 residues in the CDR3. Per germline, CDR1 SQVTM and CDR2 ANQGSEA. DNA for the CDR3: TGCAGCGTTGAAGAAGCAGTCGGGACTAGCGGGAGTTGGTACGGAGAGACCCAGTACTTC. The encoded protein is CSVEEAVGTSGSWYGETQYF.